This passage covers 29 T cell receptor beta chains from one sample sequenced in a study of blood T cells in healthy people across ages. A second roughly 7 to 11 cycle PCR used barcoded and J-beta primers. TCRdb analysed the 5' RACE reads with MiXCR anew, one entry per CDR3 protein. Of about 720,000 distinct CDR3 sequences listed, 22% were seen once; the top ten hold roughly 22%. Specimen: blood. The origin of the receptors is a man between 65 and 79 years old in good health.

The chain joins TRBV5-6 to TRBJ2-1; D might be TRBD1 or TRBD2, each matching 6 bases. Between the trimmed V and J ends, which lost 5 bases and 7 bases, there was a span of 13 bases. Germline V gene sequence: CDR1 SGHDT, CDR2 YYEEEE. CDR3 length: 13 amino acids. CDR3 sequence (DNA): TGTGCCAGCAGGAAAACGGGGGCGAATGAGCAGTTCTTC. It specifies CASRKTGANEQFF.

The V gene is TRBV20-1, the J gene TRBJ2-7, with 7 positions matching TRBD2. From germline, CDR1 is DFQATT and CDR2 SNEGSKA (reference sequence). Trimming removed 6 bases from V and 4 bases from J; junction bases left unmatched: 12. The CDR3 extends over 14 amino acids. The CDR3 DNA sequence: TGCAGTGCAATGGTGCCCAGCGGGGCATACGAGCAGTACTTC. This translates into CSAMVPSGAYEQYF.

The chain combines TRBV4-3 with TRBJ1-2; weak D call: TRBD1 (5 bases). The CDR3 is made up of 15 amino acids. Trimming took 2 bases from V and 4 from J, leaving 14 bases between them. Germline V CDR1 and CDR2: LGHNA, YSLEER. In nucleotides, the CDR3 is TGCGCCAGCAGCCAATATATCGGAGGGGCCTATGGCTACACCTTC. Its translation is CASSQYIGGAYGYTF.

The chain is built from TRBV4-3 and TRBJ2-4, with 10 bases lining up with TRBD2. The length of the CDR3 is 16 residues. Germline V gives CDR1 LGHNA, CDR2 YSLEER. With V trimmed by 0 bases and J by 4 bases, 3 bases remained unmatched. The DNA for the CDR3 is TGCGCCAGCAGCCAAGATGTAGCGGGAGGTAAAAACATTCAGTACTTC. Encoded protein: CASSQDVAGGKNIQYF.

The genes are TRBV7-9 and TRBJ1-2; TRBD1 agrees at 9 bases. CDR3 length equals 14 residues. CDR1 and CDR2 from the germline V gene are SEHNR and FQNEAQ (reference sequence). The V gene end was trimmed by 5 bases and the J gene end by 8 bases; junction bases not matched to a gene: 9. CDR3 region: CASSPPGQGQGYTF. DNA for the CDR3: TGTGCCAGCAGCCCACCTGGACAGGGGCAAGGCTACACCTTC.

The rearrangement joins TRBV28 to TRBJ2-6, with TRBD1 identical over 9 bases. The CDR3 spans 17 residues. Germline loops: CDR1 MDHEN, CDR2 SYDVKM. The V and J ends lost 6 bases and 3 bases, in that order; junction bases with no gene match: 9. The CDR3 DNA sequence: TGTGCCAGCAGCAGACCGGGACAGGGATTTGGGGCCAACGTCCTGACTTTC. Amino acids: CASSRPGQGFGANVLTF.

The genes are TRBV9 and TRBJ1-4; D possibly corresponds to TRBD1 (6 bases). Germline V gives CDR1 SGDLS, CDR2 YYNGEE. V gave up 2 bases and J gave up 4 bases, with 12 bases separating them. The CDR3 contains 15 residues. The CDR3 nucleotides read TGTGCCAGCAGCGTGCAGACAGGAGGTAATGAAAAACTGTTTTTT. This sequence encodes CASSVQTGGNEKLFF. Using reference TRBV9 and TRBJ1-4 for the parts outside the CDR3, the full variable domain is DSGVTQTPKHLITATGQRVTLRCSPRSGDLSVYWYQQSLDQGLQFLIQYYNGEERAKGNILERFSAQQFPDLHSELNLSSLELGDSALYFCASSVQTGGNEKLFFGSGTQLSVL.

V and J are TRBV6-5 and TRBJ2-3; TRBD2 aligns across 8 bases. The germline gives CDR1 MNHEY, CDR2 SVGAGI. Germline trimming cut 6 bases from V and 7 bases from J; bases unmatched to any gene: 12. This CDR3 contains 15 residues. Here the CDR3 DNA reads TGTGCCAGCAGCATCGCGGGGGGCCGCACGAATACGCAGTATTTT. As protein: CASSIAGGRTNTQYF.

The CDR3: CASSQAMRDGQPQHF. CDR3 coding DNA: TGCGCCAGCAGCCAAGCAATGAGGGACGGCCAGCCCCAGCATTTT. The V call is TRBV4-1, the J call TRBJ1-5; weak D call: TRBD1 (5 bases). Trimming pared 1 base from V and 7 bases from J, leaving 14 bases between. This CDR3 comprises 15 residues. Germline V CDR1 and CDR2: MGHRA, YSYEKL.

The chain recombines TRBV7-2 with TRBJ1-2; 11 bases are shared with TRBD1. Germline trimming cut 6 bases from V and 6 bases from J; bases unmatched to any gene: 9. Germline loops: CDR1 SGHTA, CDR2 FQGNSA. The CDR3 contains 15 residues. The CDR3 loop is CASRPGTGGVNGYTF. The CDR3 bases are TGTGCCAGCAGGCCCGGGACAGGGGGAGTCAATGGCTACACCTTC.

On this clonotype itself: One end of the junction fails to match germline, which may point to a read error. The CDR3: CASSLSSGGGTDAQYF. CDR3 coding DNA: TGTGCCAGCAGTTTGTCTAGCGGGGGGGGGACAGATGCGCAGTATTTT. The chain recombines TRBV12-3 or TRBV12-4 with TRBJ2-3; 12 bases line up with TRBD2. There are 16 residues in the CDR3.

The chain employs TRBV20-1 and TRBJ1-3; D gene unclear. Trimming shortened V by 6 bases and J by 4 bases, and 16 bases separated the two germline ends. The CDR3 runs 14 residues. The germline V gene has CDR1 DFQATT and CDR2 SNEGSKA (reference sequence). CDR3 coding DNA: TGCAGTGCCGAAGACTCGAACGTCGGAAACACCATATATTTT. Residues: CSAEDSNVGNTIYF.

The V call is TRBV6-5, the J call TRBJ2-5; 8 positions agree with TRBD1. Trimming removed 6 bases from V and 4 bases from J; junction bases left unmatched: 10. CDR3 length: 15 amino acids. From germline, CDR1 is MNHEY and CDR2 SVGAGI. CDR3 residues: CASRDNRGYAETQYF. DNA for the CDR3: TGTGCCAGCAGAGACAACAGGGGGTACGCAGAGACCCAGTACTTC.

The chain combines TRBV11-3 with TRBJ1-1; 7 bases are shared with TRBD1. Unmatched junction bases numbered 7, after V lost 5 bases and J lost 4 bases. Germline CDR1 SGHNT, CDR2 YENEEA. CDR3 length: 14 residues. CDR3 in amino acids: CASSATGSGTEAFF. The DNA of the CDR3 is TGTGCCAGCAGCGCGACAGGGTCGGGCACTGAAGCTTTCTTT. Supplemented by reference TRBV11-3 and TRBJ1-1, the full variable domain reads EAGVVQSPRYKIIEKKQPVAFWCNPISGHNTLYWYLQNLGQGPELLIRYENEEAVDDSQLPKDRFSAERLKGVDSTLKIQPAELGDSAVYLCASSATGSGTEAFFGQGTRLTVV.

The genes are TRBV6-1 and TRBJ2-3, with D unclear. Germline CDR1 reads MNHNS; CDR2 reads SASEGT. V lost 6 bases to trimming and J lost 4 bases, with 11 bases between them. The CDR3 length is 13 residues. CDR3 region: CASSQTQADTQYF. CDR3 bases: TGTGCCAGCAGCCAAACCCAGGCAGATACGCAGTATTTT.

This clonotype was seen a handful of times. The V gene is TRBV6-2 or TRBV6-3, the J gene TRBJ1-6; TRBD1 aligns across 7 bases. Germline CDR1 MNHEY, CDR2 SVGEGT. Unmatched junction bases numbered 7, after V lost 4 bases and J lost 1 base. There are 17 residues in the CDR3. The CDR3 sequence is CASSFEQGRSYNSPLHF. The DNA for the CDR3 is TGTGCCAGCAGTTTCGAACAGGGGAGATCCTATAATTCACCCCTCCACTTT.

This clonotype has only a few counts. CDR3 sequence: CAISVHGGEETQYF. CDR3 DNA: TGTGCCATCAGTGTCCATGGCGGAGAAGAGACCCAGTACTTC. The V and J genes are TRBV10-3 and TRBJ2-5; unclear D gene. This CDR3 spans 14 amino acids. CDR1 is ENHRY and CDR2 is SYGVKD in the germline V gene. The ends were cut back, 4 bases at V and 3 bases at J, with 12 bases in the middle.

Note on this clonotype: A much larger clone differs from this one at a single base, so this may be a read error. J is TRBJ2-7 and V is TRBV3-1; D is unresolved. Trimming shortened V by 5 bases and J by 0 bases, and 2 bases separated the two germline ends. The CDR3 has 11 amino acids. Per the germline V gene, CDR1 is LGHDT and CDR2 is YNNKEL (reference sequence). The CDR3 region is CASSTSYEQYF. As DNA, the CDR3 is TGTGCCAGCAGCACCTCCTACGAGCAGTACTTC.

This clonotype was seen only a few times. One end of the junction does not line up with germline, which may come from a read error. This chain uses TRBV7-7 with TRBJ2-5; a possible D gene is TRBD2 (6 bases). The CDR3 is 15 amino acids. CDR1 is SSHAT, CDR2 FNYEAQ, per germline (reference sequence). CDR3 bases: TGTGCCAGCGGCTTAAACGGGGGTAACCAAGAGACCCAGTACTTC. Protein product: CASGLNGGNQETQYF.

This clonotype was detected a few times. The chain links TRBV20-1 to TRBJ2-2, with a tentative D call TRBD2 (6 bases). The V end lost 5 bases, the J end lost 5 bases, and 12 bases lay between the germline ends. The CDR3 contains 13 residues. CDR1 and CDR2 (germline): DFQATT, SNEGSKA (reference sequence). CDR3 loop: CSALVAATGELFF. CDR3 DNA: TGCAGTGCTCTGGTAGCGGCGACCGGGGAGCTGTTTTTT.

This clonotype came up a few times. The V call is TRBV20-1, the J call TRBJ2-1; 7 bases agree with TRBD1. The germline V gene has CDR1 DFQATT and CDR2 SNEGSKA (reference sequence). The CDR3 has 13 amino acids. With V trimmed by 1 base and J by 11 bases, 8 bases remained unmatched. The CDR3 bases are TGCAGTGCTAGAGCCCCTCCGGGACAGCAGCAGTTCTTC. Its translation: CSARAPPGQQQFF.

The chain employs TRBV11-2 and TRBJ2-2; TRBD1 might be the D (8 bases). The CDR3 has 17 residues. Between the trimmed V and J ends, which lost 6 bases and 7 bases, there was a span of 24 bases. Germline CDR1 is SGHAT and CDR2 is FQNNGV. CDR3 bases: TGTGCCAGCAGACCAGGGTGGACAGGGAGGGCAGGCGGGGAGCTGTTTTTT. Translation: CASRPGWTGRAGGELFF.

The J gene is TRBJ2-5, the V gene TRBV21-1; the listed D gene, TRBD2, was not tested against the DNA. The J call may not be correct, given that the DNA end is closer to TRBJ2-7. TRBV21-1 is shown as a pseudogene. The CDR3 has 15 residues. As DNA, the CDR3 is TGTGCCAGCAACACAATAAGACTAGCGGGAGTCGAGCAGTACGTC. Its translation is CASNTIRLAGVEQYV.

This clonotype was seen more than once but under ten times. The CDR3 bases are TGCGCCAGCAGCCTCCGGGACAGGGGGCTTCGGGATACGCAGTATTTT. It is translated as CASSLRDRGLRDTQYF. The V and J genes are TRBV5-1 and TRBJ2-3, with 12 bases aligning to TRBD1. CDR3 length: 16 residues. CDR1 and CDR2 from the germline V gene are SGHRS and YFSETQ. V dropped 4 bases and J dropped 6; count of bases not matched to a gene: 9.

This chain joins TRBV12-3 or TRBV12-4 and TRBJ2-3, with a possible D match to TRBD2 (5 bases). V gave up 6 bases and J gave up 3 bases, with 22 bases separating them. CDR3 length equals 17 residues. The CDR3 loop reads CASSPLILAGFTDTQYF. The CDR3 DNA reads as TGTGCCAGCAGCCCCTTAATCTTGGCGGGTTTTACAGATACGCAGTATTTT.

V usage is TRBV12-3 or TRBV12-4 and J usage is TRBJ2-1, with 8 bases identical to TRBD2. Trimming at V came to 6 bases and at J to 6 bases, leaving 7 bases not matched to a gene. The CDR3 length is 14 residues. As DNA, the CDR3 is TGTGCCAGCAGGGCATCGGGACTAGTCAATGAGCAGTTCTTC. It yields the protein CASRASGLVNEQFF.

The CDR3 sequence is CSVVGQGIDTQYF. The DNA of the CDR3 is TGCAGCGTTGTGGGACAGGGAATAGATACGCAGTATTTT. The chain uses TRBV29-1 and TRBJ2-3; 9 bases align to TRBD1. CDR1 and CDR2 (germline): SQVTM, ANQGSEA. The CDR3 is 13 amino acids. After removal of 4 bases from V and 5 bases from J, the junction contained 4 bases not matched to a gene.

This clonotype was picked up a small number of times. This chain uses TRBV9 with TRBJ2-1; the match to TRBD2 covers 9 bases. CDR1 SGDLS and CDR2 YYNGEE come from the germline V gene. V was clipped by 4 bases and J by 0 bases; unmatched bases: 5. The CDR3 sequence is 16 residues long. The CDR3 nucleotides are TGTGCCAGCAGCCCCAGAGCGGGAGGCTCCTACAATGAGCAGTTCTTC. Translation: CASSPRAGGSYNEQFF.

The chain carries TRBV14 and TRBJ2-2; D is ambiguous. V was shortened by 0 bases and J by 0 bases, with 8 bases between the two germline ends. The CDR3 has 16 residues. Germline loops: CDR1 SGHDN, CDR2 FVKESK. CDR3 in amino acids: CASSQDLVANTGELFF. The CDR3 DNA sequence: TGTGCCAGCAGCCAAGACCTAGTCGCGAACACCGGGGAGCTGTTTTTT.